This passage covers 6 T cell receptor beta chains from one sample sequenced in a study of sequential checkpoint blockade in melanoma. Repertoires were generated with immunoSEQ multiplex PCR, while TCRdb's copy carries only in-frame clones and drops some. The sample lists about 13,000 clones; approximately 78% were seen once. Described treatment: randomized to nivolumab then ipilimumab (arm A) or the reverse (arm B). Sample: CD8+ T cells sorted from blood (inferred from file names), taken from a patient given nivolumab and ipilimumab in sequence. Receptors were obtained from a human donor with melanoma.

The CDR3, as DNA: TGTGCCACCAAACGAACGACAGCAACTAATGAAAAACTGTTTTTT. Its translation: CATKRTTATNEKLFF. The rearrangement links TRBV6-5 to TRBJ1-4; a possible D gene is TRBD1 (5 bases). V lost 10 bases and J 0 bases, leaving 15 bases between the germline ends. Germline CDR1 is MNHEY and CDR2 is SVGAGI. This CDR3 has 15 residues.

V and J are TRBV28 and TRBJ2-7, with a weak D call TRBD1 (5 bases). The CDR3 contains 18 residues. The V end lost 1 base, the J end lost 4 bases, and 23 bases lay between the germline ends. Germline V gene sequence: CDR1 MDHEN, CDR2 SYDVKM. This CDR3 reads CASSLFPFLTGGLYEQYF. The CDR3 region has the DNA TGTGCCAGCAGTTTATTCCCCTTTCTTACAGGTGGGCTGTACGAGCAGTACTTC.

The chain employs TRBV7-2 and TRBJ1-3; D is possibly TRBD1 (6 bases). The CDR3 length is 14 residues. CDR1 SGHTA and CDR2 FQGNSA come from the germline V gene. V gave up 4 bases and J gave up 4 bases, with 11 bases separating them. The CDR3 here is CASSSTGSGNTIYF. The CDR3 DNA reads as TGTGCCAGCAGCTCGACAGGTTCGGGAAACACCATATATTTT.

CDR3: CASSATSGTGDSPLHF. In DNA form, the CDR3 reads TGTGCCAGCAGCGCAACCTCCGGGACAGGGGATTCACCCCTCCACTTT. The gene calls are TRBV9 and TRBJ1-6; 10 nucleotides agree with TRBD1. This CDR3 has 16 residues. Looked up from germline, CDR1 is SGDLS and CDR2 is YYNGEE. V trimming: 3 bases; J trimming: 8 bases; junction bases outside the gene matches: 8.

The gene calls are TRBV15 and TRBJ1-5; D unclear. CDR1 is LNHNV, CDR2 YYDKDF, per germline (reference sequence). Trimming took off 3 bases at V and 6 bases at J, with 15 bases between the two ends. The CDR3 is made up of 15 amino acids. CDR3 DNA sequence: TGTGCCACCAGCAGGATTCGCGGCAGTGGTCAGCCCCAGCATTTT. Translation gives CATSRIRGSGQPQHF. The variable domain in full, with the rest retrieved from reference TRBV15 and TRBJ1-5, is DAMVIQNPRYQVTQFGKPVTLSCSQTLNHNVMYWYQQKSSQAPKLLFHYYDKDFNNEADTPDNFQSRRPNTSFCFLDIRSPGLGDTAMYLCATSRIRGSGQPQHFGDGTRLSIL.

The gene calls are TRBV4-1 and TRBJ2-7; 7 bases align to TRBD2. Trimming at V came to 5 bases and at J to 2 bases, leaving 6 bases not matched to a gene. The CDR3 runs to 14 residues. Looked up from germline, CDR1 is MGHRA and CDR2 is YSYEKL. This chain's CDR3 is CASSKGLEAYEQYF. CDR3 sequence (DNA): TGCGCCAGCAGCAAAGGACTAGAAGCCTACGAGCAGTACTTC.